The T cell receptor beta chain described here comes from a study of cytomegalovirus exposure and HLA in healthy donors listed by TCRdb under 2017. As for the study more broadly: According to an earlier analysis of several hundred of the donors, 200 million or so T cells yielded 117 million unique TCR beta sequences and roughly 280 Gb of sequence data. The study profiled the T cell repertoires of some 610 subjects by immunosequencing and related them to cytomegalovirus serostatus. About 280 gigabases of sequencing data and around 80 million unique TCR sequences made up an early release that covered around 640 HLA-typed donors. Among some 410 genotyped donors of the cohort, an average of roughly 240,000 unique TCR beta nucleotide sequences were sequenced per donor, around 18% of them non-productive. Every discovery cohort repertoire had been produced on one sequencing platform. In a later genetic analysis, genome-wide SNP genotypes for about three fifths of the roughly 670 donors were used, and that subset was treated as a discovery cohort. An earlier analysis of about 600 of the donors used high-throughput TCR beta sequencing to judge whether each TCR beta V gene segment behaved as functional or pseudogenic. The later analysis used no new phenotypic data to find candidate immune exposures, relying instead on TCR beta sequences and their occurrence across donors. Typing coverage differed by locus: A, B, C, DRB1 and DQB1 were typed in roughly 629-630 donors, DQA1 in 500 to 550, DPA1 in roughly 590, and DPB1 in just under 490. HLA typing covered class I and class II loci at four-digit resolution. Along with the approximately 620-subject first cohort, a separate validation cohort of over a hundred different subjects was used. The study combined high-throughput TCR immunosequencing, statistical association of individual TCRs with disease status, and machine learning to predict cytomegalovirus infection status. Of the approximately 400 genotyped donors, less than 85% were placed in the genetic ancestry cluster associated with self-reported Caucasian donors. A later analysis re-examined previously published TCR beta repertoires from more than 550 donors and added high-resolution HLA genotyping to investigate patterns of TCR occurrence. The study aimed to test whether cataloging public T cell receptors could reveal signatures of past pathogen exposure. Donor age, sex, ethnicity and CMV serostatus were compiled alongside the repertoire data. Several DR-DQ haplotypes were treated as single units for association and clustering because of strong linkage in the cohort. Overall study results and their limits: Presence/absence analyses assumed roughly uniform sequencing depth across donors, an assumption that may not hold. Because counts were too low, around 17 rarely observed V segments, including chromosome 9 orphons, were left out of the earlier analysis of roughly 600 of the donors. In vitro tests confirmed that a few of the cytomegalovirus-associated TCR beta chains recognize cytomegalovirus antigens. According to a later analysis, most CMV-associated TCR beta chains appeared to be HLA-restricted, and the HLA associations seemed to be driven largely by CMV exposure. An association between a missense DCLRE1C variant and V-gene and J-gene trimming of TCR beta chains was found in a later genetic analysis and replicated in an independent cohort. Broadly in line with IMGT annotations, most TCR beta V segments showed up in productive rearrangements about 87% or about 30% of the time in an earlier analysis of approximately 600 of the donors. Correlated functional status among segregating V segments might reflect linkage disequilibrium, but an unknown experimental factor could not be ruled out. A later analysis reported that several top co-occurrence clusters appeared linked to parvovirus B19, influenza, CMV and Epstein-Barr virus. Specific HLA alleles were associated with over 15,000 TCR beta sequences at a false discovery rate of 0.05 in a later analysis. In both the original and validation cohorts, the classifier was reported to diagnose cytomegalovirus status with high specificity and sensitivity. Compared with the roughly 710-donor mean, donors in an Asian-associated ancestry cluster had fewer N-insertions in productive TCRs, according to a later genetic analysis. Across donors, most TCR sequences were observed very rarely, whereas some public TCRs were present in many individuals. In this cohort, only TCR beta chains were sequenced, and detectable features were limited by the absence of alpha or paired-chain data. A later analysis found that TCR association rates varied across HLA loci, with DRB1 alleles showing the most associated TCRs and HLA-C alleles the fewest. A further reported finding was that TCR beta sequences accurately predicted the HLA-A and HLA-B alleles for most subjects in the first cohort. A cluster of highly shared sequence variants was judged likely to represent a technical artifact of the sequencing pipeline. HLA typing was unavailable for some donors at each locus, so association tests used only the typed subset. Some IMGT-functional V segments, including TRBV6-2 and TRBV6-3, could not be distinguished by the 87-base-pair reads and were therefore excluded. The authors suggested that the approach could potentially be generalized to other disease states and immunological phenotypes. CMV serostatus was the only immune exposure information available for the cohort. Compared with equally common non-associated chains, HLA-associated TCR beta chains in a later analysis were more clonally expanded and had lower generation probabilities. Strong co-occurrence of HLA alleles, especially DR and DQ, made assigning TCR associations to individual alleles difficult. The study listed around 160 TCR beta chains as associated with cytomegalovirus.

As for this clone: Its antigen is unknown. There are no base qualities to consult, and no much larger clone falls within one base.

From its cysteine to its phenylalanine, the CDR3 spans 16 amino acids. Only the CDR3 portion is preserved as DNA: 48 bases, with reading frame beginning at the first base. The CDR1 and CDR2 encoded by the germline V gene are SGDLS and YYNGEE. Deletion took 4 bases off V and 2 bases off J, with a span of 19 bases between the germline ends. In total, 666 healthy bone marrow donors made up the cohort. At the time of sampling, all cohort members were nominally healthy, though unrecorded immune exposures were likely present. The donor tested CMV seronegative, placing the donor among the 350 or so seronegative members of the cohort. A peripheral blood sample was collected from each donor, and TCR beta sequencing was performed on peripheral blood mononuclear cells. Genomic DNA extraction from the blood cell samples was performed with the Qiagen DNeasy Blood Extraction Kit. Library preparation employed the immunoSEQ multiplex PCR assay. The multiplex PCR relied on a mix of 60 forward primers for TCR Vbeta segments and 13 reverse primers for TCR Jbeta segments. Amplification of the CDR3 region of rearranged TCR beta genes was performed with a multiplex PCR assay on genomic DNA. The amplified TCR beta libraries were sequenced on the Illumina HiSeq System as 87-base-pair reads. For the original study's pipeline: In a later analysis, tens of millions of unique TCR beta chains were counted across the approximately 640 repertoires, and around 10 million of these chains were shared by at least two donors. Raw reads were error-corrected and collapsed into unique sequences by a nearest-neighbor algorithm in which closely related sequences were merged to remove PCR and sequencing errors. CDR3 sequences were aligned to IMGT reference sequences to assign V, D and J gene segments. For a sequence to be retained, at least a six-nucleotide match to both a V gene segment and a J gene segment was required. Rearrangements were classified as productive when the CDR3 lacked stop codons and remained in frame with V and J, and all other rearrangements were classified as non-productive. Following IMGT convention, CDR3 was defined as the stretch from the second conserved V-encoded cysteine up to the conserved J-encoded phenylalanine. Sequences without an unambiguous match to a single V gene segment were excluded from the earlier analysis of several hundred of the donors. In an earlier analysis of several hundred of the donors, V segments were called functional above 56.7% productive rearrangements and were called segregating when the between-donor standard deviation exceeded 5%. A statistical classification framework was built for diagnosing cytomegalovirus status from the catalog of TCR beta chain sequences. V and J gene assignment, in a later analysis, came from comparing TCR nucleotide sequences with IMGT/GENE-DB human TR gene sequences. A later analysis assigned CDR3 sequences and most-parsimonious VDJ recombination scenarios with the TCRdist pipeline. In a later analysis, each TCR beta chain was defined by its CDR3 amino acid sequence together with its V-gene family, and reads lacking a unique V-gene family were excluded. In a later analysis, several hundred highly shared, low-generation-probability nucleotide sequences were removed to address suspected cross-contamination and a sequencing artifact. For each public chain, a later analysis derived a clonal expansion index from normalized ranks of inferred template counts within each repertoire. In a later analysis, generation probabilities were computed with a VDJ recombination model fitted to out-of-frame rearrangements, and the resulting probabilities were checked against IGoR. In a later analysis, hypergeometric tests were used to score TCR-TCR, TCR-HLA and TCR-CMV co-occurrence, with a repertoire-size bias correction applied to TCR pairs. False discovery rates were estimated in a later analysis by permuting HLA or CMV assignments 20 times. In a later analysis, co-occurring TCRs were grouped using DBSCAN, with TCRdist sequence similarity added in when clustering inside HLA-allele-positive subsets. For co-occurrence clustering, repertoires with fewer than 30,000 or more than 120,000 public chains were excluded, along with four or five repertoires with anomalous nucleotide sharing. This immuneACCESS table, as held by TCRdb, lists in-frame sequences with V and J called but not all clones. Of the missing ones, under half trace to an unresolved V gene in checked studies; the others have no known cause. The V and J calls and clone size were taken over from that table, and D and trimming were inferred from the DNA. The sample table lists 90,000 to 100,000 clones, more than 70% of them with a count of one. Approximately 8% of the sample belongs to the ten largest clones.

The V and J segments used are TRBV9 and TRBJ2-7; the D gene assignment is ambiguous. Material for sequencing was PBMCs. This receptor was obtained from a female donor in good health and CMV-seronegative. The DNA sequence follows: TGTGCCAGCAGCCCACCGACCCCAAACGAGGCCTACGAGCAGTACTTC. It specifies CASSPPTPNEAYEQYF.